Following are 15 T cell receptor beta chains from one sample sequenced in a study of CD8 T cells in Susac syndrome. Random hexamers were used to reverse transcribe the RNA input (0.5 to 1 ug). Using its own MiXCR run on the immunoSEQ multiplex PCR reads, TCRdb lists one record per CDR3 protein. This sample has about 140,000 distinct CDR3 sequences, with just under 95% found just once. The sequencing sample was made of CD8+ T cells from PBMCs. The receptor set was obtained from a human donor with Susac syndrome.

This CDR3 reads CASRAGTGEGYEQYF. CDR3 sequence (DNA): TGTGCCAGTCGCGCCGGGACAGGGGAGGGGTACGAGCAGTACTTC. The chain uses TRBV19 and TRBJ2-7, with TRBD1 matching over 10 bases. This CDR3 comprises 15 residues. The J segment lost 4 bases and the V segment lost 8 bases, leaving 11 bases of the junction unmatched. Looked up from germline, CDR1 is LNHDA and CDR2 is SQIVND (reference sequence).

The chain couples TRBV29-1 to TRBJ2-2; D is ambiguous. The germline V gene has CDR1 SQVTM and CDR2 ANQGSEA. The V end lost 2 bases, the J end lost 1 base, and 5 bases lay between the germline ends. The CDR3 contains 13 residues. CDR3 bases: TGCAGCGTTGAATCAGAGAACACCGGGGAGCTGTTTTTT. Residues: CSVESENTGELFF.

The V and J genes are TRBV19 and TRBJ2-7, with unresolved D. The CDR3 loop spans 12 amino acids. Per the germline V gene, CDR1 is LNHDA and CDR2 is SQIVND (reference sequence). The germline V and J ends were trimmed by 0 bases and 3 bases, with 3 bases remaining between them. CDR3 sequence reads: CASSIDNYEQYF. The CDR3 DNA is TGTGCCAGTAGTATAGACAACTACGAGCAGTACTTC.

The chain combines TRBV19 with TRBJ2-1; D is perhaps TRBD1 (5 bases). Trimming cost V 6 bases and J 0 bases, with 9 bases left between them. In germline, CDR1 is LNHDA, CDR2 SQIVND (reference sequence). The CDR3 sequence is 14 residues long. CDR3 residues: CASRGAPSYNEQFF. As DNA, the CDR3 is TGTGCCAGTAGAGGGGCCCCCTCCTACAATGAGCAGTTCTTC.

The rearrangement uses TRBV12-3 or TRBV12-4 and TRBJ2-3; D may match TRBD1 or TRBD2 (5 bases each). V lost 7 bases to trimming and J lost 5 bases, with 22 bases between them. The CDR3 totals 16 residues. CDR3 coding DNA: TGTGCCAGCATAGGGACCTGGGGCCACTCGGGAGATACGCAGTATTTT. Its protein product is CASIGTWGHSGDTQYF.

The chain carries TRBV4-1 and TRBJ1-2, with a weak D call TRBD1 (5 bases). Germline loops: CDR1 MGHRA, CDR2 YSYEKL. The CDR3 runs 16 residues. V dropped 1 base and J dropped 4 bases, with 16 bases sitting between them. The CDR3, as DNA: TGCGCCAGCAGCCAAGCTATCGGGGAGACAGCCTATGGCTACACCTTC. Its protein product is CASSQAIGETAYGYTF.

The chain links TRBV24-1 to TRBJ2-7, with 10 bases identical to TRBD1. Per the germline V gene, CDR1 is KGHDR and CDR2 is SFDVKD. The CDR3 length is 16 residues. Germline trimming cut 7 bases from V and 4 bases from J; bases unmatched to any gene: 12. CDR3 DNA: TGTGCCACCAGCCCCCCTACCGGGACAGGGGTATACGAGCAGTACTTC. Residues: CATSPPTGTGVYEQYF.

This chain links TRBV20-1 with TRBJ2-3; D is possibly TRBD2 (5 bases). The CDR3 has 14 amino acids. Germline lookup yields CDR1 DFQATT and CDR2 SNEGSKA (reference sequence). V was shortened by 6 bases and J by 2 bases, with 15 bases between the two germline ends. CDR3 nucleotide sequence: TGCAGTGCATTCGAGGGAACAAACACAGATACGCAGTATTTT. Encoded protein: CSAFEGTNTDTQYF.

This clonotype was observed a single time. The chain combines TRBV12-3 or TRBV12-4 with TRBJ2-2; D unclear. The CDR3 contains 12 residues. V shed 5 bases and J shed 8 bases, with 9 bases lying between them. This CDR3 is CASSPRLGELFF. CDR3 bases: TGTGCCAGCAGTCCGCGTTTGGGGGAGCTGTTTTTT.

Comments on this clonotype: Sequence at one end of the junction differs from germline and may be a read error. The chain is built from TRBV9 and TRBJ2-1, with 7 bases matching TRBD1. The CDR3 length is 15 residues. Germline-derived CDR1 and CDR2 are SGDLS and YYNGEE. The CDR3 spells CASSEGAAQGNEQSF. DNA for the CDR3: TGTGCCAGCAGCGAGGGGGCAGCTCAGGGAAATGAGCAGTCCTTC.

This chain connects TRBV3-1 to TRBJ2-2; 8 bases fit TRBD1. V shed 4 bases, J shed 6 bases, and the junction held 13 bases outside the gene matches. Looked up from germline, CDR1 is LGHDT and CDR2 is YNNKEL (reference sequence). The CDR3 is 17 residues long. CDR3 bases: TGTGCCAGCAGCCCTAACCAGGACAGGGAGAGCGCCGGGGAGCTGTTTTTT. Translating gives CASSPNQDRESAGELFF.

The CDR3 spells CATHGGGGQPQHF. CDR3 in DNA: TGTGCCACCCACGGAGGGGGTGGTCAGCCCCAGCATTTT. The chain joins TRBV15 to TRBJ1-5; a possible D gene is TRBD1 (6 bases). The CDR3 covers 13 residues. Germline CDR1 reads LNHNV; CDR2 reads YYDKDF (reference sequence). V was pared by 8 bases and J by 6 bases, with 14 bases between.

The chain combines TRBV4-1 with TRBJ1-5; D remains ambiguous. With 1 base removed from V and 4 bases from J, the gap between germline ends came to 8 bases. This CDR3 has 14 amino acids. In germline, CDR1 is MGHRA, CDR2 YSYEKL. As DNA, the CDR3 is TGCGCCAGCAGCCAAGGGTCAGCTAATCAGCCCCAGCATTTT. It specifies CASSQGSANQPQHF.

The CDR3 DNA is TGTGCCAGCAGCCAAGATCGGCACAGACGCAATCAGCCCCAGCATTTT. The encoded protein is CASSQDRHRRNQPQHF. The chain recombines TRBV14 with TRBJ1-5; D is undetermined. The germline V gene has CDR1 SGHDN and CDR2 FVKESK. The CDR3 has 16 amino acids. With 0 bases removed from V and 2 bases from J, the gap between germline ends came to 11 bases. Combining the CDR3 with reference TRBV14 and TRBJ1-5 gives the whole variable domain EAGVTQFPSHSVIEKGQTVTLRCDPISGHDNLYWYRRVMGKEIKFLLHFVKESKQDESGMPNNRFLAERTGGTYSTLKVQPAELEDSGVYFCASSQDRHRRNQPQHFGDGTRLSIL.

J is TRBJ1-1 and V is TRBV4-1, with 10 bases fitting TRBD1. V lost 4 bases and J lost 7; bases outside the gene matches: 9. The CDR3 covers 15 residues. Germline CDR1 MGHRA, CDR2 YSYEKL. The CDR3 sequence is CASSPNPGQGIEAFF. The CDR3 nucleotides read TGCGCCAGCAGCCCCAATCCGGGACAGGGGATTGAAGCTTTCTTT.